This T cell receptor beta chain was recorded in a study of Ad26.COV2.S vaccination and SARS-CoV-2 variants. On the study more broadly: By the intramuscular route, Ad26.COV2.S was given once, or twice 56 days apart. Study-level findings and limits: It is possible that the TCR breadth and depth analyses underestimated the total T cell responses.

Data came from immunoSEQ multiplex PCR; TCRdb stores just in-frame clones and leaves some out. The table includes some 270,000 clones, 87% detected once. On this clone itself: Its target is not known.

Per germline, CDR1 MNHEY and CDR2 SVGAGI. The V and J ends lost 6 bases and 2 bases respectively, with 10 bases between them. The CDR3 has 13 amino acids. This sample's treatment: around 19 received Ad26.COV2.S at low or high dose, single or two shots; five or six received placebo; per-sample allocation not given. The samples date from day 63 after the first vaccine or placebo injection. Immunization relied on an Ad26 vector, which expressed Wuhan-strain SARS-CoV-2 spike. The sequence came from a person aged 18-65 years who received the Ad26.COV2.S COVID-19 vaccine or a placebo. The chain has TRBV6-5 and TRBJ2-5; no firm D call. The source was peripheral blood, collected in a trial of Ad26.COV2.S vaccine versus placebo. CDR3 region: CASSFVGQETQYF. The CDR3 coding sequence is TGTGCCAGCAGCTTCGTGGGTCAAGAGACCCAGTACTTC.